Listed below are T cell receptor beta chains from one sample, sequenced in a study of T-cell reconstitution after alpha-beta-depleted transplantation in children. Each CDR3 protein gets one entry after TCRdb re-called the PCR reads with MiXCR. The data contain 300,000 to 350,000 distinct CDR3 sequences, around 25% of them singletons. The material sequenced was PBMCs, mostly from graft donor cells, taken 180 days after TCRalphabeta/CD19-depleted stem cell transplant. All receptors derive from a male patient between 5 and 17 years old who had a stem cell transplant for acute lymphoblastic leukemia, so the T cells may come from the graft donor. CDR3s include the opening cysteine and the closing phenylalanine or tryptophan. D genes are given only for firm matches. The size of a clone is reported for some rows only, either as once, few or many, or as a class for expanded clones.

J gene: TRBJ2-1
D gene: TRBD2
clone size: NA
V gene: TRBV29-1
CDR3 DNA: TGCAGCGTTGGGAGGAGCGGGAGAAGGAATGAGCAGTTCTTC
CDR3 protein: CSVGRSGRRNEQFF

J gene: TRBJ1-2
D gene: NA
clone size: NA
V gene: TRBV11-2
CDR3 DNA: TGTGCCAGCAGCGTAGGGGGGACTGGGAGGAACTATGGCTACACCTTC
CDR3 protein: CASSVGGTGRNYGYTF

J gene: TRBJ2-7
D gene: NA
clone size: NA
V gene: TRBV7-2
CDR3 DNA: TGTGCCAGCAGCTTACTTGTGGGAGTCATGGGGGAGCAGTACTTC
CDR3 protein: CASSLLVGVMGEQYF

J gene: TRBJ1-2
D gene: NA
clone size: once
V gene: TRBV12-3/TRBV12-4
CDR3 DNA: TGTGCCAGCAGTTTAGGGGACAAAGGCTACACCTTC
CDR3 protein: CASSLGDKGYTF

J gene: TRBJ1-5
D gene: NA
clone size: NA
V gene: TRBV27
CDR3 DNA: TGTGCCAGCAGTCGGATTACAGGTAGCAATCAGCCCCAGCATTTT
CDR3 protein: CASSRITGSNQPQHF

J gene: TRBJ1-3
D gene: NA
clone size: NA
V gene: TRBV20-1
CDR3 DNA: TGCAGTGCTAGAACTAGACAGCTTCCTGCGGGAAACACCATATATTTT
CDR3 protein: CSARTRQLPAGNTIYF

J gene: TRBJ2-7
D gene: TRBD2
clone size: NA
V gene: TRBV18
CDR3 DNA: TGTGCCAGCTCACTAGAGACTAGCGGGATGTATAGCGGGTACGAGCAGTACTTC
CDR3 protein: CASSLETSGMYSGYEQYF

J gene: TRBJ2-2
D gene: NA
clone size: NA
V gene: TRBV5-1
CDR3 DNA: TGCGCCAGCAGCTTGGATGGCAGGAGATTCACCGGGGAGCTGTTTTTT
CDR3 protein: CASSLDGRRFTGELFF

J gene: TRBJ2-3
D gene: NA
clone size: NA
V gene: TRBV24-1
CDR3 DNA: TGTGCCACCAGTGAGGGGGGAATGTGGACAGATACGCAGTATTTT
CDR3 protein: CATSEGGMWTDTQYF

J gene: TRBJ1-1
D gene: NA
clone size: NA
V gene: TRBV4-1
CDR3 DNA: TGCGCCAGCAGCCCTCTTTGGGATTCCCCGAACACTGAAGCTTTCTTT
CDR3 protein: CASSPLWDSPNTEAFF

J gene: TRBJ2-7
D gene: TRBD1
clone size: NA
V gene: TRBV25-1
CDR3 DNA: TGTGCCAGCAGTGAATATTTTAGGGACAGGGACTACGAGCAGTACTTC
CDR3 protein: CASSEYFRDRDYEQYF

J gene: TRBJ2-1
D gene: NA
clone size: NA
V gene: TRBV12-3/TRBV12-4
CDR3 DNA: TGTGCCAGCAGTGGGGACCAATCCTACAATGAGCAGTTCTTC
CDR3 protein: CASSGDQSYNEQFF

J gene: TRBJ2-7
D gene: NA
clone size: NA
V gene: TRBV6-1
CDR3 DNA: TGTGCCAGCGGCTTGGGGCAGGGACACTGGGAGCAGTACTTC
CDR3 protein: CASGLGQGHWEQYF

J gene: TRBJ2-4
D gene: NA
clone size: NA
V gene: TRBV2
CDR3 DNA: TGTGCCAGCAGTGAATATGGGGTTCGGGACATTCAGTACTTC
CDR3 protein: CASSEYGVRDIQYF

J gene: TRBJ2-1
D gene: TRBD2
clone size: few
V gene: TRBV27
CDR3 DNA: TGTGCCAGCCAGGGACTAGCGGGAGGATCCTACAATGAGCAGTTCTTC
CDR3 protein: CASQGLAGGSYNEQFF

J gene: TRBJ2-7
D gene: NA
clone size: few
V gene: TRBV6-5
CDR3 DNA: TGTGCCAGCAGTTACTCGCACGGATCCTACGAGCAGTACTTC
CDR3 protein: CASSYSHGSYEQYF

J gene: TRBJ1-1
D gene: NA
clone size: NA
V gene: TRBV11-2
CDR3 DNA: TGTGCCAGCACCCTCTCTCGGAACACTGAAGCTTTCTTT
CDR3 protein: CASTLSRNTEAFF

J gene: TRBJ1-1
D gene: NA
clone size: few
V gene: TRBV5-1
CDR3 DNA: TGCGCCAGCACCCCGGGCAGTTTGAACACTGAAGCTTTCTTT
CDR3 protein: CASTPGSLNTEAFF

J gene: TRBJ2-2
D gene: NA
clone size: NA
V gene: TRBV12-3/TRBV12-4
CDR3 DNA: TGTGCCAGCAGGCTGACAGGGAACACCGGGGAGCTGTTTTTT
CDR3 protein: CASRLTGNTGELFF

J gene: TRBJ2-7
D gene: NA
clone size: few
V gene: TRBV11-2
CDR3 DNA: TGTGCCAGCAGCTCAGAACCGGGAGCCTTCTACGAGCAGTACTTC
CDR3 protein: CASSSEPGAFYEQYF

J gene: TRBJ1-1
D gene: NA
clone size: NA
V gene: TRBV5-6
CDR3 DNA: TGTGCCAGCAGCTTGTTTTTGGGGCGCGGGACTGAAGCTTTCTTT
CDR3 protein: CASSLFLGRGTEAFF

J gene: TRBJ2-5
D gene: NA
clone size: NA
V gene: TRBV5-1
CDR3 DNA: TGCGCCAGCAGCTTGGTTCGGGGTGGGGAGACCCAGTACTTC
CDR3 protein: CASSLVRGGETQYF

J gene: TRBJ2-3
D gene: TRBD1
clone size: NA
V gene: TRBV20-1
CDR3 DNA: TGCAGTGCGGGGACAGGAAAAGGATCAGATACGCAGTATTTT
CDR3 protein: CSAGTGKGSDTQYF

J gene: TRBJ2-1
D gene: TRBD2
clone size: NA
V gene: TRBV9
CDR3 DNA: TGTGCCAGCAGCGCGCCCGGGACTAGCGGTAACAGGCATGAGCAGTTCTTC
CDR3 protein: CASSAPGTSGNRHEQFF

J gene: TRBJ2-7
D gene: NA
clone size: few
V gene: TRBV15
CDR3 DNA: TGTGCCACCAGCAGAGCCCACGACGAGCAGTACTTC
CDR3 protein: CATSRAHDEQYF

J gene: TRBJ2-3
D gene: NA
clone size: few
V gene: TRBV5-1
CDR3 DNA: TGCGCCAGCAGCTCCCTAATGGGAGTCGATACGCAGTATTTT
CDR3 protein: CASSSLMGVDTQYF

J gene: TRBJ2-4
D gene: NA
clone size: few
V gene: TRBV29-1
CDR3 DNA: TGCAGCGTCCTACAGGGAAACAAAAACATTCAGTACTTC
CDR3 protein: CSVLQGNKNIQYF

J gene: TRBJ1-2
D gene: NA
clone size: few
V gene: TRBV5-1
CDR3 DNA: TGCGCCAGCAGCTTGACAGGGACGGTGGGCTACACCTTC
CDR3 protein: CASSLTGTVGYTF

J gene: TRBJ2-2
D gene: TRBD1
clone size: NA
V gene: TRBV7-2
CDR3 DNA: TGTGCCAGCCGAAAGGACAGGGGATTCACCGGGGAGCTGTTTTTT
CDR3 protein: CASRKDRGFTGELFF

J gene: TRBJ2-3
D gene: NA
clone size: NA
V gene: TRBV20-1
CDR3 DNA: TGCAGTGCTAGCGGTCTGGAGGTTGGAGATACGCAGTATTTT
CDR3 protein: CSASGLEVGDTQYF

J gene: TRBJ2-5
D gene: TRBD2
clone size: NA
V gene: TRBV20-1
CDR3 DNA: TGCAGGGCTAGAGATCTCCAAATTGGCGGGAGGGTCAAAGAGACCCAGTACTTC
CDR3 protein: CRARDLQIGGRVKETQYF

J gene: TRBJ2-1
D gene: TRBD1
clone size: few
V gene: TRBV20-1
CDR3 DNA: TGCAGTGCTAGAACCCCGGGACAGGGGTTGCACAATGAGCAGTTCTTC
CDR3 protein: CSARTPGQGLHNEQFF

J gene: TRBJ2-3
D gene: NA
clone size: once
V gene: TRBV11-2
CDR3 DNA: TGTGCCAGCAGCAAGGACATCTCGGGCACAGATACGCAGTATTTT
CDR3 protein: CASSKDISGTDTQYF

J gene: TRBJ1-5
D gene: NA
clone size: NA
V gene: TRBV27
CDR3 DNA: TGTGCCAGCAGTTCAGCTTATAGCAATCAGCCCCAGCATTTT
CDR3 protein: CASSSAYSNQPQHF

J gene: TRBJ2-7
D gene: NA
clone size: NA
V gene: TRBV9
CDR3 DNA: TGTGCCAGCAGCGTAGGCAGCCTAAGTGTCGACGAGCAGTACTTC
CDR3 protein: CASSVGSLSVDEQYF